This TCR beta chain came from a study of T cells in Graves' hyperthyroidism and ophthalmopathy. Germline V gives CDR1 SGDLS, CDR2 YYNGEE. CDR3 length: 16 amino acids. The V and J ends lost 4 bases and 5 bases respectively, with 22 bases between them. Amplified TCR beta CDR3 regions derived from RNA transcripts. When the TCR CDR3 underwent first-round RT-PCR, the HTBI primer set was used. One entry per CDR3 protein results from TCRdb running MiXCR on the multiplex PCR reads. The repertoire consists of some 560,000 distinct CDR3 sequences, with about 15% occurring once and the leading ten covering roughly 7.3%.

The sequence was collected from a woman aged 25 to 39 with Graves' hyperthyroidism. Source material: blood. The V and J genes are TRBV9 and TRBJ2-7, with D possibly matching TRBD1 (5 bases). The CDR3 region has the DNA TGTGCCAGCAGCCTTGGGATCAGGGAAGGGTTCGACGAGCAGTACTTC. This encodes CASSLGIREGFDEQYF.